A selection of T cell receptor beta chains follows, all from one sample in a study of glioma-infiltrating T cells. In TCRdb, the multiplex PCR reads were re-called with MiXCR into one record per CDR3 protein. Among about 210,000 distinct CDR3 sequences, roughly a third were seen once, and the ten largest hold around 20%. Source material: glioma tissue, nonneoplastic brain tissue, or PBMCs (not recorded which). These TCRs come from a human donor with low-grade glioma or glioblastoma, undergoing nonglioma brain surgery, or in good health (not recorded which). CDR3s include the opening cysteine and the closing phenylalanine or tryptophan. D genes are given only for firm matches. Where a row states a size, it is once, few, many or the class of an expanded clone; other rows omit it.

J gene: TRBJ1-5; D gene: TRBD1; V gene: TRBV30; clone size: -; CDR3 protein: CAWEQGNSNQPQHF; CDR3 DNA: TGTGCCTGGGAACAGGGGAACAGCAATCAGCCCCAGCATTTT
J gene: TRBJ1-6; D gene: TRBD1; V gene: TRBV27; clone size: many; CDR3 protein: CASSPGQGFGSPLHF; CDR3 DNA: TGTGCCAGCAGTCCGGGACAGGGGTTCGGATCACCCCTCCACTTT
J gene: TRBJ1-4; D gene: -; V gene: TRBV7-2; clone size: many; CDR3 protein: CASSLGASATNEKLFF; CDR3 DNA: TGTGCCAGCAGCTTAGGCGCGTCGGCAACTAATGAAAAACTGTTTTTT
J gene: TRBJ2-3; D gene: TRBD1; V gene: TRBV6-1; clone size: many; CDR3 protein: CASERQGASTDTQYF; CDR3 DNA: TGTGCCAGCGAAAGGCAGGGGGCCAGCACAGATACGCAGTATTTT
J gene: TRBJ2-7; D gene: -; V gene: TRBV27; clone size: many; CDR3 protein: CASSLRRGYGSYEQYF; CDR3 DNA: TGTGCCAGCAGTTTAAGGCGTGGATACGGCTCCTACGAGCAGTACTTC
J gene: TRBJ2-7; D gene: -; V gene: TRBV20-1; clone size: many; CDR3 protein: CSANDRSYEQYF; CDR3 DNA: TGCAGTGCTAATGACCGCTCCTACGAGCAGTACTTC
J gene: TRBJ2-6; D gene: -; V gene: TRBV15; clone size: many; CDR3 protein: CATSRVVGSGANVLTF; CDR3 DNA: TGTGCCACCAGCAGAGTAGTGGGCTCTGGGGCCAACGTCCTGACTTTC
J gene: TRBJ1-6; D gene: -; V gene: TRBV3-1; clone size: many; CDR3 protein: CASSQVAAGLNSPLHF; CDR3 DNA: TGTGCCAGCAGCCAAGTCGCGGCAGGGCTGAATTCACCCCTCCACTTT
J gene: TRBJ1-6; D gene: -; V gene: TRBV4-3; clone size: many; CDR3 protein: CASSQEVGAINSPLHF; CDR3 DNA: TGCGCCAGCAGCCAAGAGGTGGGGGCTATCAATTCACCCCTCCACTTT
J gene: TRBJ1-4; D gene: TRBD1; V gene: TRBV7-2; clone size: many; CDR3 protein: CASSLQGARNEKLFF; CDR3 DNA: TGTGCCAGCAGCCTACAGGGGGCGCGGAACGAAAAACTGTTTTTT
J gene: TRBJ2-7; D gene: TRBD1; V gene: TRBV19; clone size: few; CDR3 protein: CASSLGQGGGEQYF; CDR3 DNA: TGTGCCAGTAGTCTCGGACAGGGAGGCGGCGAGCAGTACTTC
J gene: TRBJ2-7; D gene: TRBD1; V gene: TRBV6-6; clone size: many; CDR3 protein: CASSYSTGWNEQYF; CDR3 DNA: TGTGCCAGCAGTTACTCGACAGGGTGGAACGAGCAGTACTTC
J gene: TRBJ1-1; D gene: -; V gene: TRBV18; clone size: many; CDR3 protein: CASSPGRLNTEAFF; CDR3 DNA: TGTGCCAGCAGCCCGGGACGATTGAACACTGAAGCTTTCTTT
J gene: TRBJ1-6; D gene: -; V gene: TRBV4-1; clone size: once; CDR3 protein: CAGSQSGMGSPPHF; CDR3 DNA: TGCGCCGGCAGCCAATCAGGGATGGGTTCACCCCCCCACTTT
J gene: TRBJ1-2; D gene: -; V gene: TRBV28; clone size: many; CDR3 protein: CASSQGAESYGYTF; CDR3 DNA: TGTGCCAGCAGTCAAGGGGCAGAGTCCTATGGCTACACCTTC
J gene: TRBJ2-1; D gene: TRBD2; V gene: TRBV3-1; clone size: many; CDR3 protein: CASSLLAGTTGDEQFF; CDR3 DNA: TGTGCCAGCAGCCTGTTAGCGGGAACAACGGGAGATGAGCAGTTCTTC
J gene: TRBJ1-5; D gene: -; V gene: TRBV4-3; clone size: many; CDR3 protein: CASSQERYSNQPQHF; CDR3 DNA: TGCGCCAGCAGCCAAGAAAGATATAGCAATCAGCCCCAGCATTTT
J gene: TRBJ2-7; D gene: TRBD1; V gene: TRBV28; clone size: many; CDR3 protein: CASRVGTDREQYF; CDR3 DNA: TGTGCCAGCAGAGTCGGGACAGACCGCGAGCAGTACTTC
J gene: TRBJ2-3; D gene: TRBD2; V gene: TRBV18; clone size: many; CDR3 protein: CASSPGLADTDTQYF; CDR3 DNA: TGTGCCAGCTCACCAGGACTAGCGGACACAGATACGCAGTATTTT
J gene: TRBJ1-3; D gene: -; V gene: TRBV27; clone size: -; CDR3 protein: CASSLDRLNEQFFGPGAGNTIYF; CDR3 DNA: -
J gene: TRBJ2-1; D gene: TRBD2; V gene: TRBV12-3/TRBV12-4; clone size: few; CDR3 protein: CASSSQSSGRAEQFF; CDR3 DNA: TGTGCCAGCAGTTCACAGTCCAGCGGGAGGGCCGAGCAGTTCTTC
J gene: TRBJ1-4; D gene: -; V gene: TRBV4-1; clone size: -; CDR3 protein: CASSQLGTYYEKRFF; CDR3 DNA: TGCGCCAGCAGCCAACTCGGGACATACTATGAAAAACGGTTTTTT
J gene: TRBJ2-2; D gene: -; V gene: TRBV12-3/TRBV12-4; clone size: few; CDR3 protein: CASSLGTDVPGELFF; CDR3 DNA: TGTGCCAGCAGTTTAGGGACAGATGTTCCCGGGGAGCTGTTTTTT
J gene: TRBJ2-1; D gene: -; V gene: TRBV6-5; clone size: many; CDR3 protein: CASSYGGVGEQFF; CDR3 DNA: TGTGCCAGCAGTTACGGCGGGGTTGGAGAGCAGTTCTTC
J gene: TRBJ2-1; D gene: -; V gene: TRBV5-1; clone size: -; CDR3 protein: CASSSYVEGSYNEQFF; CDR3 DNA: TGCGCCAGCAGCTCGTATGTGGAAGGCTCCTACAATGAGCAGTTCTTC
J gene: TRBJ1-2; D gene: -; V gene: TRBV28; clone size: -; CDR3 protein: CASRRSGRGYGYTF; CDR3 DNA: TGTGCTAGCAGGAGATCGGGACGGGGATATGGCTACACCTTC